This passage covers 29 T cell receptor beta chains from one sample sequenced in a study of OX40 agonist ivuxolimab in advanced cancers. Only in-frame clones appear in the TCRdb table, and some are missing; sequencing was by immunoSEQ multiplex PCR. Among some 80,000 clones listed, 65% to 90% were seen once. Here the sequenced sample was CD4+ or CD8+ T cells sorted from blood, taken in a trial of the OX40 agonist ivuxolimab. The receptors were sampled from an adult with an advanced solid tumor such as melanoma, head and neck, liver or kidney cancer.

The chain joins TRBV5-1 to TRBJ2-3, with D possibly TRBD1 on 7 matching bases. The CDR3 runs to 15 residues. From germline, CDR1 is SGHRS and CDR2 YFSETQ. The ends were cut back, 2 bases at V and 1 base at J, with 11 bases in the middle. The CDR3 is CASSFGRGGTDTQYF. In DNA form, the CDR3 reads TGCGCCAGCAGCTTTGGCAGGGGGGGCACAGATACGCAGTATTTT.

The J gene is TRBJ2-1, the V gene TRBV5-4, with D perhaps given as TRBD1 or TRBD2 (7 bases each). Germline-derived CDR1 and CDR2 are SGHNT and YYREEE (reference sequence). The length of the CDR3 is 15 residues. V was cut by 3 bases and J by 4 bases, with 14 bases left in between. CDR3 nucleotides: TGTGCCAGCAGCTCAGGGGGGGGGTCATACAATGAGCAGTTCTTC. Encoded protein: CASSSGGGSYNEQFF.

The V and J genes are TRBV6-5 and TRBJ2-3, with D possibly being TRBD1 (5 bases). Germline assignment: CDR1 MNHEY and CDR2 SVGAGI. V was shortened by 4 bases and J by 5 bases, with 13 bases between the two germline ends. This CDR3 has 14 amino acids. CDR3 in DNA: TGTGCCAGCAGTTCCCCGGGCAGGGAAGATACGCAGTATTTT. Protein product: CASSSPGREDTQYF.

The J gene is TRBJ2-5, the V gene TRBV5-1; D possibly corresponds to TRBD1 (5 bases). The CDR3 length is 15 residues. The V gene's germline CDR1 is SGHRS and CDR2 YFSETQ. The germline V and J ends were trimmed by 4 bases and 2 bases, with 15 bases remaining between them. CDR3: CASSLKGPGQETQYF. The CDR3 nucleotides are TGCGCCAGCAGCCTGAAGGGGCCTGGGCAAGAGACCCAGTACTTC.

The CDR3 nucleotides are TGCGCCAGCAGTGACCCGGGACAGGGGGTTTCCTACGAGCAGTACTTC. Its protein is CASSDPGQGVSYEQYF. The chain carries TRBV10-2 and TRBJ2-7; 11 bases map to TRBD1. Germline V lookup: CDR1 WSHSY, CDR2 SAAADI. This CDR3 is 16 amino acids long. J lost 1 base, V lost 3 bases, and 5 bases had no gene match.

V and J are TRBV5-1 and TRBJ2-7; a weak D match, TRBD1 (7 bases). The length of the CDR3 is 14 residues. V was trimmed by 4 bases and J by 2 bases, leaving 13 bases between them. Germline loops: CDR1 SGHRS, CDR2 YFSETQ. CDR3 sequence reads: CASSPGGNTYEQYF. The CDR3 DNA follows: TGCGCCAGCAGCCCAGGGGGGAATACCTACGAGCAGTACTTC.

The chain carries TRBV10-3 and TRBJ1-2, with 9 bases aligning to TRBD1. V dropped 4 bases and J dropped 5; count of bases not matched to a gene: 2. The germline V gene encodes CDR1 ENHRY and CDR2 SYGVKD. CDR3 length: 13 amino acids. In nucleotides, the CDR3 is TGTGCCATCAGTGCCGGGACAGGGTATGGCTACACCTTC. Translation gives CAISAGTGYGYTF.

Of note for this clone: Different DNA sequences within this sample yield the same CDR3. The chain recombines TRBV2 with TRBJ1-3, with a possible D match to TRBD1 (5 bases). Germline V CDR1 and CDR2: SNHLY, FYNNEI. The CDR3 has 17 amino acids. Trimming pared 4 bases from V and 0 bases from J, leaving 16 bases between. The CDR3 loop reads CASSGGPLGYSGNTIYF. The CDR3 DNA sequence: TGTGCCAGCAGTGGGGGACCTCTGGGTTACTCTGGAAACACCATATATTTT.

The CDR3 bases are TGTGCCAGCAGTTACACTAGACAGGGCGACACTGAAGCTTTCTTT. Amino acid sequence: CASSYTRQGDTEAFF. The chain carries TRBV6-6 and TRBJ1-1; 7 bases are shared with TRBD1. V gave up 2 bases and J gave up 3 bases; unmatched junction bases: 6. The CDR3 consists of 15 residues. The germline V gene has CDR1 MNHNY and CDR2 SVGAGI (reference sequence).

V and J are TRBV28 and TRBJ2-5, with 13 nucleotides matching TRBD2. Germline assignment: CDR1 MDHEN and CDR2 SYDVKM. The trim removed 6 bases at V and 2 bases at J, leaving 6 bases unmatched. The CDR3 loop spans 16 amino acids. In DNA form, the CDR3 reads TGTGCCAGCAGGAGGACTAGCGGGGGTAATCAAGAGACCCAGTACTTC. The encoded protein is CASRRTSGGNQETQYF.

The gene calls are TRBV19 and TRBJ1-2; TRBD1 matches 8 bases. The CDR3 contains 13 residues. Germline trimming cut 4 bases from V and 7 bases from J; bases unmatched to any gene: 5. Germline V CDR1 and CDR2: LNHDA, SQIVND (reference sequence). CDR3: CASSTGTGSGYTF. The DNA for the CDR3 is TGTGCCAGTAGTACCGGGACAGGTAGTGGCTACACCTTC.

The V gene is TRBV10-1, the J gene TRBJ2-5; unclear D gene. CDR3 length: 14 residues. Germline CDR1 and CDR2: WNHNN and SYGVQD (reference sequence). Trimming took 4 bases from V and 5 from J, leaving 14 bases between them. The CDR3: CASSVPLPWETQYF. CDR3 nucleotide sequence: TGCGCCAGCAGTGTCCCCCTGCCATGGGAGACCCAGTACTTC.

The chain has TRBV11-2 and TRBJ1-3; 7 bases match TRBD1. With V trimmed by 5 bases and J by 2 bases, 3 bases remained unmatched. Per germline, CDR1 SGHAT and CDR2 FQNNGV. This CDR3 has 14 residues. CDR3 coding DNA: TGTGCCAGCAGCCCCGGGACAGCTGGAAACACCATATATTTT. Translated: CASSPGTAGNTIYF.

The CDR3: CASSPSKNTEAFF. In DNA form, the CDR3 reads TGTGCCAGCAGCCCCAGTAAAAACACTGAAGCTTTCTTT. The chain links TRBV28 to TRBJ1-1, with D hard to call. The V and J ends lost 6 bases and 2 bases respectively, with 10 bases between them. The CDR3 loop spans 13 amino acids. Germline CDR1 is MDHEN and CDR2 is SYDVKM.

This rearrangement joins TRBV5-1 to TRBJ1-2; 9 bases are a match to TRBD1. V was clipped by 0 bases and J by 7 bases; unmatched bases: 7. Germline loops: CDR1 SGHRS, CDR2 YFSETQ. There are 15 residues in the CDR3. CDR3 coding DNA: TGCGCCAGCAGCTTGGACAGGGGGCGCGGTGGTGGCTACACCTTC. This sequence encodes CASSLDRGRGGGYTF.

CDR3 DNA: TGTGCCAGCACCCCCCCGGGGAGGCCCGGGTACGAGCAGTACTTC. Protein sequence: CASTPPGRPGYEQYF. J is TRBJ2-7 and V is TRBV28, with D maybe TRBD2 (6 bases). Germline CDR1 MDHEN, CDR2 SYDVKM. The V and J ends lost 7 bases and 4 bases respectively, with 20 bases between them. This CDR3 region has 15 residues.

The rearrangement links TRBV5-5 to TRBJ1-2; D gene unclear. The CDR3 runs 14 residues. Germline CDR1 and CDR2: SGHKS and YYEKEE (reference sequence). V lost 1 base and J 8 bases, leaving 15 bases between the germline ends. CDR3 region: CASSLLGSGRGYTF. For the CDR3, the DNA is TGTGCCAGCAGCTTGTTGGGGTCGGGGAGAGGCTACACCTTC. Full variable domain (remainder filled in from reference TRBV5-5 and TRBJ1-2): DAGVTQSPTHLIKTRGQQVTLRCSPISGHKSVSWYQQVLGQGPQFIFQYYEKEERGRGNFPDRFSARQFPNYSSELNVNALLLGDSALYLCASSLLGSGRGYTFGSGTRLTVV.

The CDR3 here is CASSLEGTSGAYEQYF. The CDR3 coding sequence is TGTGCCAGCAGCTTAGAGGGGACTAGCGGGGCCTACGAGCAGTACTTC. This sequence joins TRBV7-2 and TRBJ2-7, with 13 bases lining up with TRBD2. V gave up 1 base and J gave up 2 bases; unmatched junction bases: 2. The CDR3 is 16 residues long. Germline loops: CDR1 SGHTA, CDR2 FQGNSA.

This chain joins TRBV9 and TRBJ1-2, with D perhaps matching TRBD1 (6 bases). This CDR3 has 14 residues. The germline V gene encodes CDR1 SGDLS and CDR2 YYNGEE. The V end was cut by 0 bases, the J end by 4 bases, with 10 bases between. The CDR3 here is CASSVVGGPYGYTF. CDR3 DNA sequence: TGTGCCAGCAGCGTAGTGGGGGGGCCCTATGGCTACACCTTC.

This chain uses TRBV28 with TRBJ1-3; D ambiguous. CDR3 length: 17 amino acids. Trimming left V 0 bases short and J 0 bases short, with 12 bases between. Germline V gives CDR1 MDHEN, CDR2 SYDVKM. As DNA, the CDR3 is TGTGCCAGCAGTTTATGGGGGTTGCGTTACTCTGGAAACACCATATATTTT. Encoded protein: CASSLWGLRYSGNTIYF.

The CDR3 protein is CAWSAQLEPLHF. DNA for the CDR3: TGTGCCTGGAGCGCGCAATTAGAACCCCTCCACTTT. This chain links TRBV30 with TRBJ1-6; D uncertain. The CDR3 is 12 amino acids. Germline V gives CDR1 GTSNPN, CDR2 SVGIG (reference sequence). The V end lost 3 bases, the J end lost 12 bases, and 12 bases lay between the germline ends.

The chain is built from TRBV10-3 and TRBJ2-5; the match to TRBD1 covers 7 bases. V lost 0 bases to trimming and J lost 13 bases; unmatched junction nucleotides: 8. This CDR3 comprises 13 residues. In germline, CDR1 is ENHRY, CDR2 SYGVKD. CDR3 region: CAISESSDRHRYF. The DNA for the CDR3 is TGTGCCATCAGTGAGTCATCGGACAGGCATAGGTACTTC.

CDR3 DNA sequence: TGTGCCAGCAGTTTATTCCCGGGACTAGCGAACGATGAGCAGTTCTTC. This gives the protein CASSLFPGLANDEQFF. V and J are TRBV27 and TRBJ2-1; 10 nucleotides line up with TRBD2. With V trimmed by 1 base and J by 8 bases, 8 bases remained unmatched. The germline gives CDR1 MNHEY, CDR2 SMNVEV (reference sequence). The CDR3 consists of 16 residues.

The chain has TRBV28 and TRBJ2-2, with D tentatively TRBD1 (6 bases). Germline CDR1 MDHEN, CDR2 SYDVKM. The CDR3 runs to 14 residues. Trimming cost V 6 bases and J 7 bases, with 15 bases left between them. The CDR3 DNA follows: TGTGCCAGCAGGGGGGCGCAGGGGCACGGGGAGCTGTTTTTT. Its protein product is CASRGAQGHGELFF. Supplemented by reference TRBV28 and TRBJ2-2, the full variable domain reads DVKVTQSSRYLVKRTGEKVFLECVQDMDHENMFWYRQDPGLGLRLIYFSYDVKMKEKGDIPEGYSVSREKKERFSLILESASTNQTSMYLCASRGAQGHGELFFGEGSRLTVL.

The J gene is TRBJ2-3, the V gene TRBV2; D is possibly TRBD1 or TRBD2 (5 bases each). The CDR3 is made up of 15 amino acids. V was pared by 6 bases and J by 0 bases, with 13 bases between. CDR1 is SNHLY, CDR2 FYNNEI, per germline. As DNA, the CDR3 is TGTGCCAGCAGGCGAAGAGGGGCAAGCACAGATACGCAGTATTTT. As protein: CASRRRGASTDTQYF. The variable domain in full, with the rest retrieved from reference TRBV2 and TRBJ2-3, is EPEVTQTPSHQVTQMGQEVILRCVPISNHLYFYWYRQILGQKVEFLVSFYNNEISEKSEIFDDQFSVERPDGSNFTLKIRSTKLEDSAMYFCASRRRGASTDTQYFGPGTRLTVL.

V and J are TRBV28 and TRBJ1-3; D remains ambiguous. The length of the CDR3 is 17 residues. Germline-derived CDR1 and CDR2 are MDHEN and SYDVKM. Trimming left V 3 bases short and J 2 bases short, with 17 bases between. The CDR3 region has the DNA TGTGCCAGCAGTTTGATCGGTAATAGGGTTACTGGAAACACCATATATTTT. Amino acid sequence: CASSLIGNRVTGNTIYF.

This chain's CDR3 is CASSLGQAEDTQYF. CDR3 DNA sequence: TGCGCCAGCAGCTTGGGACAGGCGGAAGATACGCAGTATTTT. The rearrangement uses TRBV5-1 and TRBJ2-3, with D maybe TRBD1 (6 bases). Trimming shortened V by 0 bases and J by 5 bases, and 10 bases separated the two germline ends. Per the germline V gene, CDR1 is SGHRS and CDR2 is YFSETQ. CDR3 length equals 14 residues.

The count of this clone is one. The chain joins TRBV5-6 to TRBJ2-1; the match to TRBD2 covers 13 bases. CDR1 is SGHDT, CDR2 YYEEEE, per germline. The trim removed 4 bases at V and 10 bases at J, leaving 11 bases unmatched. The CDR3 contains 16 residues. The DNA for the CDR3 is TGTGCCAGCAGCACACTAGCGGGGGGGCGCCCTTGGGAGCAGTTCTTC. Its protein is CASSTLAGGRPWEQFF.

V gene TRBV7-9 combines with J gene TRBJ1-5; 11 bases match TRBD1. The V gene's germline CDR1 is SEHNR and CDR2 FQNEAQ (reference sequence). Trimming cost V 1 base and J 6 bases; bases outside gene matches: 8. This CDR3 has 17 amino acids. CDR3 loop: CASSLVPGQGAVQPQHF. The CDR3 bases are TGTGCCAGCAGCTTAGTCCCCGGACAGGGGGCAGTTCAGCCCCAGCATTTT.